This passage covers 16 T cell receptor beta chains from one sample sequenced in a study of identical twins. TCRdb re-called the 5' RACE reads with MiXCR, one entry per CDR3 protein. The sample carries about 150,000 distinct CDR3 sequences, roughly 3.2% recorded once. The sequencing sample was made of memory T cells sorted from blood. The receptors were sampled from a young man in good health.

A word on this clonotype: A single base separates this from a much larger clone, so it may be a read error. Lacking the conserved final phenylalanine or tryptophan, this CDR3 likely reflects a read error. The chain employs TRBV20-1 and TRBJ2-7; D is perhaps TRBD1 (5 bases). V lost 6 bases, J lost 8 bases, and 14 bases lay in between. CDR1 is DFQATT and CDR2 is SNEGSKA in the germline V gene (reference sequence). The CDR3 sequence is 11 residues long. CDR3 amino acids: CSADQGFQQYL. The DNA for the CDR3 is TGCAGTGCCGACCAGGGTTTTCAGCAGTACCTC.

This clonotype was seen ten or more times. The chain couples TRBV10-3 to TRBJ2-1, with 7 nucleotides matching TRBD2. V lost 3 bases to trimming and J lost 8 bases; unmatched junction nucleotides: 10. In germline, CDR1 is ENHRY, CDR2 SYGVKD. This CDR3 has 15 amino acids. CDR3 in DNA: TGTGCCATCAGTGATTCTGGGGAGGGCCGCGATGAGCAGTTCTTC. Encoded protein: CAISDSGEGRDEQFF.

This clonotype was recorded many times. The gene calls are TRBV6-1 and TRBJ2-3, with a possible D match to TRBD2 (6 bases). Germline values: CDR1 MNHNS, CDR2 SASEGT. V lost 4 bases and J lost 1, with 9 bases in between. The CDR3 is 14 amino acids. In nucleotides, the CDR3 is TGTGCCAGCAGTGGGAGGGTAGGCACAGATACGCAGTATTTT. As protein: CASSGRVGTDTQYF.

This clonotype was recorded at least ten times. The chain couples TRBV5-7 to TRBJ2-1, with TRBD1 matching 10 bases. TRBV5-7 is filed as an ORF, its function uncertain. The trim removed 4 bases at V and 0 bases at J, leaving 16 bases unmatched. The CDR3 sequence is 20 residues long. The CDR3 sequence is CASSAGQGGSGQSSYNEQFF. The CDR3 nucleotides are TGTGCCAGCAGCGCCGGACAGGGGGGTAGCGGTCAGAGCTCCTACAATGAGCAGTTCTTC.

This clonotype was seen ten or more times. The V gene is TRBV28, the J gene TRBJ2-5, with 10 nucleotides matching TRBD2. Germline-derived CDR1 and CDR2 are MDHEN and SYDVKM. Trimming at V came to 2 bases and at J to 7 bases, leaving 7 bases not matched to a gene. The CDR3 covers 15 residues. CDR3 coding DNA: TGTGCCAGCAGTTTACCAGCGGGAGGGTCAGGGACCCAGTACTTC. Protein product: CASSLPAGGSGTQYF. Full variable domain (missing parts from reference TRBV28 and TRBJ2-5): DVKVTQSSRYLVKRTGEKVFLECVQDMDHENMFWYRQDPGLGLRLIYFSYDVKMKEKGDIPEGYSVSREKKERFSLILESASTNQTSMYLCASSLPAGGSGTQYFGPGTRLLVL.

This chain links TRBV6-1 with TRBJ2-7; TRBD1 matches 9 bases. V gave up 5 bases and J gave up 5 bases; unmatched junction bases: 7. Germline V lookup: CDR1 MNHNS, CDR2 SASEGT. This CDR3 contains 14 residues. DNA of the CDR3: TGTGCCAGCAGTCCGGGACAGGGACATCACGAGCAGTACTTC. Its translation is CASSPGQGHHEQYF.

This clonotype was recorded at least ten times. This chain uses TRBV7-6 with TRBJ2-5, with D uncertain. In germline, CDR1 is SGHVS, CDR2 FNYEAQ. V was trimmed by 0 bases and J by 2 bases, leaving 16 bases between them. The CDR3 has 17 amino acids. The CDR3 DNA reads as TGTGCCAGCAGCTTAGCATCAGGTGGGCCCCAGCAAGAGACCCAGTACTTC. It translates to CASSLASGGPQQETQYF.

This clonotype was seen at least ten times. The V and J genes are TRBV7-8 and TRBJ1-1, with D perhaps matching TRBD1 (5 bases). CDR3 length: 16 residues. Germline CDR1 and CDR2: SGHVS and FQNEAQ. With 2 bases removed from V and 1 base from J, the gap between germline ends came to 14 bases. In nucleotides, the CDR3 is TGTGCCAGCAGCTTAACCGCGGGGGTCCGGAACACTGAAGCTTTCTTT. It is translated as CASSLTAGVRNTEAFF. The variable domain in full, with the rest retrieved from reference TRBV7-8 and TRBJ1-1, is GAGVSQSPRYKVAKRGQDVALRCDPISGHVSLFWYQQALGQGPEFLTYFQNEAQLDKSGLPSDRFFAERPEGSVSTLKIQRTQQEDSAVYLCASSLTAGVRNTEAFFGQGTRLTVV.

This clonotype was recorded at least ten times. The rearrangement uses TRBV5-1 and TRBJ2-1; D is ambiguous. The V and J ends lost 4 bases and 1 base respectively, with 12 bases between them. The CDR3 runs to 15 residues. CDR1 and CDR2 (germline): SGHRS, YFSETQ. The chain's CDR3 is CASSTTEPSYNEQFF. Here the CDR3 DNA reads TGCGCCAGCAGCACCACGGAACCGTCCTACAATGAGCAGTTCTTC.

This clonotype was recorded at least ten times. The J gene is TRBJ2-1, the V gene TRBV12-3 or TRBV12-4, with D perhaps matching TRBD2 (5 bases). The CDR3 contains 11 residues. The ends were cut back, 6 bases at V and 8 bases at J, with 8 bases in the middle. CDR3 DNA: TGTGCCAGCAGACTAGTAGATGAGCAGTTCTTC. Protein: CASRLVDEQFF.

This clonotype has a count of ten or more. This rearrangement joins TRBV7-2 to TRBJ2-2; 10 bases agree with TRBD2. The germline gives CDR1 SGHTA, CDR2 FQGNSA. The CDR3 sequence is 16 residues long. V lost 3 bases, J lost 8 bases, and 9 bases stayed unmatched. The CDR3 sequence: CASSLPSGRAAGELFF. As DNA, the CDR3 is TGTGCCAGCAGCTTGCCCAGCGGGAGGGCCGCAGGGGAGCTGTTTTTT. The full variable domain, completed using reference TRBV7-2 and TRBJ2-2, is GAGVSQSPSNKVTEKGKDVELRCDPISGHTALYWYRQSLGQGLEFLIYFQGNSAPDKSGLPSDRFSAERTGGSVSTLTIQRTQQEDSAVYLCASSLPSGRAAGELFFGEGSRLTVL.

This rearrangement joins TRBV27 to TRBJ2-6, with 8 bases aligning to TRBD1. The CDR3 spans 19 residues. V was pared by 3 bases and J by 2 bases, with 12 bases of the junction left unmatched. Looked up from germline, CDR1 is MNHEY and CDR2 is SMNVEV (reference sequence). This chain's CDR3 is CASSFTSPRTGTGANVLTF. CDR3 nucleotides: TGTGCCAGCAGTTTCACTTCCCCCCGGACAGGGACTGGGGCCAACGTCCTGACTTTC.

The chain is built from TRBV6-1 and TRBJ2-1, with D possibly TRBD2 on 5 matching bases. Per the germline V gene, CDR1 is MNHNS and CDR2 is SASEGT. Trimming removed 6 bases at V and 1 base at J, with 13 bases between. The CDR3 runs 15 residues. CDR3 protein: CASRLLAGSYNEQFF. In DNA, the CDR3 is TGTGCCAGCAGACTCCTAGCTGGATCCTACAATGAGCAGTTCTTC.

This clonotype was seen repeatedly, ten times or more. V gene TRBV24-1 combines with J gene TRBJ2-1; D possibly corresponds to TRBD1 (6 bases). The CDR3 extends over 14 amino acids. With 6 bases removed from V and 1 base from J, the gap between germline ends came to 9 bases. Germline assignment: CDR1 KGHDR and CDR2 SFDVKD. The CDR3 spells CATSKDSSYNEQFF. The CDR3 nucleotides read TGTGCCACCAGTAAGGACAGTTCCTACAATGAGCAGTTCTTC.

The chain couples TRBV6-6 to TRBJ2-2; D not certain. The germline gives CDR1 MNHNY, CDR2 SVGAGI (reference sequence). The CDR3 runs to 11 residues. Trimming removed 7 bases at V and 9 bases at J, with 9 bases between. Here the CDR3 reads CASTPDRELFF. The CDR3 nucleotides are TGTGCCAGCACCCCTGACAGGGAGCTGTTTTTT.

This clonotype occurred many times. The chain has TRBV27 and TRBJ2-1; a weak D match, TRBD2 (6 bases). Germline V gene data show CDR1 as MNHEY and CDR2 as SMNVEV (reference sequence). This CDR3 is 15 amino acids long. Trimming stripped 0 bases from V and 2 bases from J, with 8 bases between. The DNA for the CDR3 is TGTGCCAGCAGTTTATCAACGGGAGCCTACAATGAGCAGTTCTTC. It yields the protein CASSLSTGAYNEQFF.